The subject of this entry is one T cell receptor beta chain. Its antigen specificity is not known. These reads were obtained on a NextSeq 550. The Human TCR Profiling Kit (MiLaboratory) was used to make UMI-labeled 5' RACE TRB cDNA libraries. cDNA synthesis used the entire amount of extracted RNA, and PCR amplification then used the entire amount of cDNA produced. Libraries were prepared in parallel using an identical number of PCR cycles. The authors' analysis ran thus. With a minimum of two reads required per UMI, MIGEC and MiXCR pulled out about 49,000 +/- 11,000 unique UMI-labeled TRB cDNA molecules from each library. On average, around 40,000 +/- 10,000 functional in-frame TRB CDR3 nucleotide clonotypes lacking stop codons were found per library. After each sample was downsampled to 5000 UMI-labeled TRB molecules, VDJtools was used to calculate diversity metrics such as normalized Shannon-Wiener and Chao1. For the central five CDR3 residues, VDJtools calculated physicochemical properties weighted by clonotype size, namely interaction energy, strength, volume and Kidera factor 4. The reads were reprocessed in TCRdb, with one entry per CDR3 protein sequence and no accompanying DNA. TCRdb assigned the V and J calls; the authors' analysis was not used. This specimen's table enumerates 150,000 or so distinct CDR3 sequences. Of the sample, over 0.25% is held by the ten largest clones.

Taken from the germline V gene, the CDR1 and CDR2 loops are MDHEN and SYDVKM. Including cysteine and phenylalanine, the CDR3 has 14 amino acids. The nucleotide record is missing. This specimen comes from a study of CXCR3-negative and CXCR3-positive naive CD8 T cells (dated by TCRdb to 2018 to 2020). Study-level background: In total, 130 million to 150 million TRB reads were obtained, which works out to roughly 1.5 +/- 0.3 million reads per library. Diversity and physicochemical repertoire analyses were performed on 11 donors pooled from two independent experiments. TRBV-TRBJ cluster analysis included naive subsets from about 5 donors and memory cells from 3 donors. What the research found in general, with its limitations: Similar TRBV-TRBJ usage was shown by naive CXCR3-negative and CXCR3-positive cells from the same donor, whereas distinct patterns were shown by memory cells. Surface CD5, linked to self-reactivity in mice, was comparable between naive subsets; TCR interaction strength was therefore also inferred from TRB CDR3 physicochemical properties. Freshly isolated PBMCs were used for most assays because CXCR3 expression partially decreased after cryopreservation. Repertoire diversity was comparably high in both naive subsets but much lower in memory CD8+ T cells. TRB CDR3s from CXCR3-positive naive cells showed higher hydrophobicity (lower Kidera factor 4), lower energy, and higher strength and volume indices than CXCR3-negative naive cells.

Each CD8+ T cell subset was flow-sorted in triplicate, and 250,000 to 350,000 cells per subset were placed directly into RLT lysis buffer. To exclude memory contaminants, naive CD8+ T cells were stringently defined as CD45RO-CCR7+CD27+CD95-. Peripheral blood mononuclear cells were isolated from buffy coats by standard density gradient centrifugation. A FACSAria III was used to flow-sort naive CXCR3-negative and CXCR3-positive CD8+ T cells. Total RNA was extracted from sorted cells with an RNeasy Mini Kit. This receptor was identified in a human donor in good health. Some clones in this sample may be carry-over from other donors' samples. The V and J segments used are TRBV28 and TRBJ2-3; with no DNA, the TCRdb D assignment of TRBD2 cannot be verified. The sequenced sample consisted of naive CXCR3+ CD8+ T cells from blood. The sample's cell subset or site label, decoded: CD45RO-CCR7+CD27+CD95- naive CD8+ T cells expressing CXCR3 (TNR3+). The CDR3 amino acid sequence is: CASSSGLVQDTQYF.